This T cell receptor beta chain was sequenced during a study of blood T cell repertoires in COVID-19. Sequencing used immunoSEQ multiplex PCR; TCRdb keeps in-frame clones, though not all of them. This sample has hundreds of thousands of clones, with 87% found just once. Seattle participants joined during active infection and were tracked over time. The CDR3 runs to 15 residues. V lost 2 bases and J 0 bases, leaving 8 bases between the germline ends. Germline V gives CDR1 LNHDA, CDR2 SQIVND (reference sequence). The sample holds many counts of this clone. Material: peripheral blood. This clonotype originated in a woman between 50 and 59 years old with COVID-19, enrolled during active disease. V usage is TRBV19 and J usage is TRBJ1-5; D not resolved. This chain's CDR3 is CASSIYSDSNQPQHF. CDR3 coding DNA: TGTGCCAGTAGTATATACAGTGATAGCAATCAGCCCCAGCATTTT. Full variable domain (remainder filled in from reference TRBV19 and TRBJ1-5): DGGITQSPKYLFRKEGQNVTLSCEQNLNHDAMYWYRQDPGQGLRLIYYSQIVNDFQKGDIAEGYSVSREKKESFPLTVTSAQKNPTAFYLCASSIYSDSNQPQHFGDGTRLSIL.